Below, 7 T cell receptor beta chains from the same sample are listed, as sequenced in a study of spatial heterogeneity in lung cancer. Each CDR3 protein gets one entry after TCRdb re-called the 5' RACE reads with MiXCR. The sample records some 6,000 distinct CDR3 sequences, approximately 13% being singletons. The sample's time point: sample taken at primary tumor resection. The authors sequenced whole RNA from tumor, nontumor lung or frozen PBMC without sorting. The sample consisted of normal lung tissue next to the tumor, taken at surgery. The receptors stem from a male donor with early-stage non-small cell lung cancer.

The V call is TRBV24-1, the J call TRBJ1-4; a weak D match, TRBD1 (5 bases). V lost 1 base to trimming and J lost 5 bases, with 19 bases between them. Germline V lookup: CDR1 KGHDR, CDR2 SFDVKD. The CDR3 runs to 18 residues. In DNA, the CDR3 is TGTGCCACCAGTGATTTCGACAGTCGTCCCCACCAAAATGAAAAACTGTTTTTT. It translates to CATSDFDSRPHQNEKLFF.

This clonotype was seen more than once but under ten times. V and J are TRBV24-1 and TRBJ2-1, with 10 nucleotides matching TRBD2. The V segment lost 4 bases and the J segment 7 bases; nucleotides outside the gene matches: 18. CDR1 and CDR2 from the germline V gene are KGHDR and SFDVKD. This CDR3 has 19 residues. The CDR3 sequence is CATSDPFAGLAGEGNEQFF. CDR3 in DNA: TGTGCCACCAGTGACCCCTTCGCAGGTCTAGCGGGAGAGGGGAATGAGCAGTTCTTC.

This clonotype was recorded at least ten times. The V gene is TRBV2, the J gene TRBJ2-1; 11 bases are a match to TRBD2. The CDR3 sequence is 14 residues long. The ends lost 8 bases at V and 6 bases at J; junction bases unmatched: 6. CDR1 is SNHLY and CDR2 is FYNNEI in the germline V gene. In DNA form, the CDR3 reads TGTGCCAGCTCTATACTAGCGGGGGCCAATGAGCAGTTCTTC. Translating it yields CASSILAGANEQFF.

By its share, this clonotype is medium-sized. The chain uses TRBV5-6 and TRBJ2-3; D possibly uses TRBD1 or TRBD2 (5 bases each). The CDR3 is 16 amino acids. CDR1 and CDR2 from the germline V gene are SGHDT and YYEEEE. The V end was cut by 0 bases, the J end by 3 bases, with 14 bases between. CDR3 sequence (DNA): TGTGCCAGCAGCTTGGTGGGACCCAGGAGGACAGATACGCAGTATTTT. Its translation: CASSLVGPRRTDTQYF.

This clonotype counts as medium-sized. This chain's CDR3 is CSASGPGLYTYEQYF. CDR3 sequence (DNA): TGCAGTGCTAGCGGTCCAGGTCTCTACACCTACGAGCAGTACTTC. The chain joins TRBV20-1 to TRBJ2-7; D remains ambiguous. Per germline, CDR1 DFQATT and CDR2 SNEGSKA (reference sequence). V lost 3 bases, J lost 2 bases, and 17 bases lay in between. The CDR3 is 15 amino acids.

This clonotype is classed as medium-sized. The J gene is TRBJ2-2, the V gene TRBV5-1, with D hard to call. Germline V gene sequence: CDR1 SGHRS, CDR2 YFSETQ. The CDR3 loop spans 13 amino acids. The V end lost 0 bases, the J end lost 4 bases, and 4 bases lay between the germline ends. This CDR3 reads CASSLGITGELFF. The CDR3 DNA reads TGCGCCAGCAGCTTGGGTATCACCGGGGAGCTGTTTTTT.

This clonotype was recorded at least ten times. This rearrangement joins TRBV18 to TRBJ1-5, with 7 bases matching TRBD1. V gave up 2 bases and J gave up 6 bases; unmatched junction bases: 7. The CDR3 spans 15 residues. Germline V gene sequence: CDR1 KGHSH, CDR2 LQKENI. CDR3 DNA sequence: TGTGCCAGCTCACCAATACAGGGGATCGGTCAGCCCCAGCATTTT. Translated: CASSPIQGIGQPQHF.